Here is one TCR beta chain with its context. What it recognizes is unknown. This sample was included in a study of cytomegalovirus exposure and HLA in healthy donors. From germline, CDR1 is LNHNV and CDR2 YYDKDF (reference sequence). Deletions cut 0 bases from V and 4 bases from J, with 15 bases between. This CDR3 contains 16 residues. Assay used: immunoSEQ multiplex PCR; TCRdb lists only in-frame clones, some missing. The repertoire holds some 99,000 clones, with about 90% as singletons. Study-level results: High sensitivity and specificity were reportedly achieved when the classifier diagnosed cytomegalovirus status.

The chain couples TRBV15 to TRBJ1-2, with a tentative D call TRBD1 (6 bases). The sequencing sample was made of PBMCs. The clonotype comes from a woman aged 18-35 years in good health and CMV-seronegative. CDR3 nucleotide sequence: TGTGCCACCAGCAGAGATCCCGGGACACATCTCTATGGCTACACCTTC. It specifies CATSRDPGTHLYGYTF.